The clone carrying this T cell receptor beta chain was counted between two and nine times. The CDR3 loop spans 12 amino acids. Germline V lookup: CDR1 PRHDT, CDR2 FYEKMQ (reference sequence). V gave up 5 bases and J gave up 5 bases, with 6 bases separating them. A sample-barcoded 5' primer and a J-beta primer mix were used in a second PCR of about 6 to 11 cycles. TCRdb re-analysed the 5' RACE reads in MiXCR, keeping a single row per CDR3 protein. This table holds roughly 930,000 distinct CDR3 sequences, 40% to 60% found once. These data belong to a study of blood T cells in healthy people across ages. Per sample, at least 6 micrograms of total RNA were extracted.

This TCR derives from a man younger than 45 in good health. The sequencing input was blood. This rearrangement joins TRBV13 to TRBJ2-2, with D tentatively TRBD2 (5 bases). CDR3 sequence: CASSRETGELFF. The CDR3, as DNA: TGTGCCAGCAGCCGGGAAACCGGGGAGCTGTTTTTT.